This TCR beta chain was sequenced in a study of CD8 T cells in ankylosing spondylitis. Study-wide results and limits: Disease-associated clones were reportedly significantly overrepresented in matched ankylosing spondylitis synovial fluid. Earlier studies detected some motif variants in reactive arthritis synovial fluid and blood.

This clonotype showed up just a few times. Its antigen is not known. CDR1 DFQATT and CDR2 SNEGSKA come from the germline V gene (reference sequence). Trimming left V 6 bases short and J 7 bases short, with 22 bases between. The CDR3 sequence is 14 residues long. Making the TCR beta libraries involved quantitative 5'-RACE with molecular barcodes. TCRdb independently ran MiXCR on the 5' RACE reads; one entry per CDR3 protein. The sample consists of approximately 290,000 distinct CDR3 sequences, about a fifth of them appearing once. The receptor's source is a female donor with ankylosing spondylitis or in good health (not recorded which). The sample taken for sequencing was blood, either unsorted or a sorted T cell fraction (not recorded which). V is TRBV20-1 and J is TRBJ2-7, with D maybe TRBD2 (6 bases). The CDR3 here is CSAGGQGPSREQYF. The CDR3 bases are TGCAGTGCCGGGGGTCAGGGCCCTTCGAGGGAGCAGTACTTC.